The rows below give T cell receptor beta chains drawn from one sample of a study of T cells in Graves' hyperthyroidism and ophthalmopathy. TCRdb passed the multiplex PCR reads through MiXCR, listing each CDR3 protein once. Among about 350,000 distinct CDR3 sequences listed, 15% to 20% were seen once. Sequences were obtained from blood. Source of these receptors: a woman in her thirties or forties with Graves' ophthalmopathy. Both conserved end residues are part of each CDR3. The D gene is left open where the match is weak. Size is omitted from some rows. Given values are once, few, many or a class for expanded clones.

d_call j_call clone_size v_call cdr3_nt cdr3_aa
. TRBJ2-7 many TRBV7-2 TGTGCCAGCAGCCCAGCAGGGGCCGAGCAGTACTTC CASSPAGAEQYF
. TRBJ2-7 . TRBV18 TGTGCCAGCTCCACGGGCAGCGAGCAGTACTTC CASSTGSEQYF
TRBD2 TRBJ2-7 many TRBV28 TGTGCCAGCAGGCATAGCGGGAGTAGCTACGAGCAGTACTTC CASRHSGSSYEQYF
. TRBJ2-2 few TRBV9 TGTGCCAGCAGCGAGGGTCTCTCTAACACCGGGGAGCTGTTTTTT CASSEGLSNTGELFF
. TRBJ2-7 many TRBV9 TGTGCCAGCAGCGTTTCTGGGGAATCCTACGAGCAGTACTTC CASSVSGESYEQYF
. TRBJ1-1 many TRBV28 TGTGCCAGCAGCCAGGGGGAAGCTTTCTTT CASSQGEAFF
TRBD2 TRBJ2-7 few TRBV6-5 TGTGCCAGCAGTTATGCGGCGGGAGGGCAGGAGCAGTACTTC CASSYAAGGQEQYF
TRBD1 TRBJ1-2 many TRBV14 TGTGCCAGCAGCCAGAGCGGGACAGGGGATGGCTACACCTTC CASSQSGTGDGYTF
. TRBJ1-3 . TRBV21-1 TGTGCCAGCAGCCCGCCGACAAGATTTAACACAGAACGGAAGAGAAACACCATATATTTT CASSPPTRFNTERKRNTIYF
. TRBJ1-1 many TRBV7-2 TGTGCCAGCAGCTTACAGTTCAGGACTGAAGCTTTCTTT CASSLQFRTEAFF
TRBD2 TRBJ2-5 few TRBV5-1 TGCGCCAGCAGCCCGGCGGTAGCGGGAGGGCCGGGTCAAGAGACCCAGTACTTC CASSPAVAGGPGQETQYF
TRBD2 TRBJ2-7 many TRBV20-1 TGCAGTGCTAGCGGACTAGCACCGAGCTCCTACGAGCAGTACTTC CSASGLAPSSYEQYF
TRBD1 TRBJ1-5 few TRBV4-1 TGCGCCAGCAGCCACTTATTCCAGGGGGCCCCCAATCAGCCCCAGCATTTT CASSHLFQGAPNQPQHF
. TRBJ1-2 few TRBV20-1 TGCAGTGCTAGAGACCGGGACAAAGATGGCTACACCTTC CSARDRDKDGYTF
. TRBJ1-2 many TRBV7-3 TGTGCCAGCAGCCAGAGACGGGGCTATGGCTACACCTTC CASSQRRGYGYTF
. TRBJ1-1 many TRBV12-5 TGTGCTAGTGGTTTGGGGGGGCTCGAAGCTTTCTTT CASGLGGLEAFF
. TRBJ1-3 many TRBV30 TGTGCCTGGAGTACGACAGGAACCTTTGGAAACACCATATATTTT CAWSTTGTFGNTIYF
. TRBJ1-1 many TRBV9 TGTGCCAGCAGCGCCCTCTGGGACGGTTTGAACACTGAAGCTTTCTTT CASSALWDGLNTEAFF